This T cell receptor (beta chain) was recovered during a study of T cell changes during pregnancy in multiple sclerosis. Germline V lookup: CDR1 MGHDK, CDR2 SYGVNS. Trimming took 2 bases from V and 4 from J; bases not matched to a gene: 11. The length of the CDR3 is 17 residues. Measured with immunoSEQ multiplex PCR; TCRdb has only the in-frame clones, and not every one. Among about 57,000 clones listed, 89% were seen once. This TCR was recovered from a female donor with multiple sclerosis, enrolled in a pregnancy study. Sequences were derived from peripheral blood, sampled after pregnancy. This chain connects TRBV25-1 to TRBJ2-1; 7 nucleotides line up with TRBD1. The CDR3 DNA is TGTGCCAGCAGTGAAGGGGTTGGGACAGAGGGGTACAATGAGCAGTTCTTC. Translation: CASSEGVGTEGYNEQFF.